These 9 T cell receptor beta chains share one sample of origin, sequenced in a study of T cell changes during pregnancy in multiple sclerosis. Profiling relied on immunoSEQ multiplex PCR, and the TCRdb table lists in-frame clones only, not all of them. Among more than 55,000 clones listed, around 94% were seen once. The sequencing used CD8+ T cells from peripheral blood mononuclear cells, collected after pregnancy. All receptors come from a female donor with multiple sclerosis, enrolled in a pregnancy study.

This clone was seen just once. The V and J genes are TRBV28 and TRBJ2-7; 10 positions agree with TRBD1. CDR3 size: 13 residues. The V segment lost 6 bases and the J segment 6 bases; nucleotides outside the gene matches: 5. Germline CDR1 reads MDHEN; CDR2 reads SYDVKM. Here the CDR3 DNA reads TGTGCCAGCAGGATGACAGGGGGCGTCGAGCAGTACTTC. Translation: CASRMTGGVEQYF.

The gene calls are TRBV10-1 and TRBJ2-1, with 8 bases fitting TRBD2. After removal of 2 bases from V and 3 bases from J, the junction contained 15 bases not matched to a gene. CDR3 size: 19 residues. CDR1 WNHNN and CDR2 SYGVQD come from the germline V gene (reference sequence). This chain's CDR3 is CASSETGGRPRDLYNEQFF. CDR3 sequence (DNA): TGCGCCAGCAGTGAGACGGGCGGGAGGCCTCGGGATCTCTACAATGAGCAGTTCTTC.

The chain joins TRBV5-1 to TRBJ2-1; TRBD2 matches at 11 bases. The junction had 9 bases not matched to a gene; V was cut back by 4 bases and J by 6 bases. There are 16 residues in the CDR3. Germline CDR1 reads SGHRS; CDR2 reads YFSETQ. CDR3 coding DNA: TGCGCCAGCAGCCCCCCACTAGCGGGAGATGTCAATGAGCAGTTCTTC. Protein: CASSPPLAGDVNEQFF.

This clone is a singleton in its sample. The chain combines TRBV7-6 with TRBJ2-1; TRBD2 agrees at 9 bases. Per the germline V gene, CDR1 is SGHVS and CDR2 is FNYEAQ. The ends lost 5 bases at V and 6 bases at J; junction bases unmatched: 11. The CDR3 consists of 16 residues. DNA for the CDR3: TGTGCCAGCAGCCTTCTTAGCGGGAGAATCTTCAATGAGCAGTTCTTC. This encodes CASSLLSGRIFNEQFF.

The rearrangement uses TRBV9 and TRBJ2-3; D is uncertain. Trimming pared 4 bases from V and 1 base from J, leaving 10 bases between. Germline V CDR1 and CDR2: SGDLS, YYNGEE. This CDR3 has 14 residues. The CDR3 DNA follows: TGTGCCAGCAGCCACACCGGAGGCACAGATACGCAGTATTTT. Its translation is CASSHTGGTDTQYF.

This CDR3 reads CASGFGDSRYNTQYF. The CDR3 coding sequence is TGTGCCAGCGGCTTCGGCGACTCCCGGTACAATACGCAGTATTTT. The chain combines TRBV27 with TRBJ2-3; D is ambiguous. Germline V gene sequence: CDR1 MNHEY, CDR2 SMNVEV (reference sequence). The CDR3 length is 15 residues. V lost 8 bases to trimming and J lost 7 bases, with 22 bases between them.

The chain uses TRBV13 and TRBJ2-6; TRBD1 agrees at 9 bases. In germline, CDR1 is PRHDT, CDR2 FYEKMQ (reference sequence). The length of the CDR3 is 21 residues. Unmatched junction bases numbered 16, after V lost 4 bases and J lost 0 bases. The chain's CDR3 is CASSSSLGTGREDSGANVLTF. For the CDR3, the DNA is TGTGCCAGCAGCTCCTCACTCGGGACAGGGAGGGAGGACTCTGGGGCCAACGTCCTGACTTTC.

The CDR3: CASGSYGYTF. The CDR3 nucleotides are TGTGCCAGCGGTAGCTATGGCTACACCTTC. The chain has TRBV6-1 and TRBJ1-2; D gene unclear. This CDR3 has 10 residues. Germline assignment: CDR1 MNHNS and CDR2 SASEGT. The ends were cut back, 8 bases at V and 4 bases at J, with 5 bases in the middle.

The rearrangement links TRBV19 to TRBJ2-1; D might be TRBD2 (6 bases). The CDR3 covers 13 residues. The V and J ends lost 3 bases and 9 bases respectively, with 12 bases between them. Germline V gene sequence: CDR1 LNHDA, CDR2 SQIVND (reference sequence). The CDR3 region is CASSITTAGEQFF. The CDR3 DNA reads TGTGCCAGTAGTATCACGACAGCGGGTGAGCAGTTCTTC.